The subject of this entry is one T cell receptor (beta chain). Using immunoSEQ multiplex PCR, the repertoire was profiled, and TCRdb retains in-frame clones only, with some absent. The top ten hold around 0.097% of the sample, which has about 590,000 clones, 95% to 96% seen once. Germline CDR1 and CDR2: LNHDA and SQIVND (reference sequence). Trimming took 10 bases from V and 3 from J, leaving 16 bases between them. The CDR3 sequence is 14 residues long. The data stem from a study of shared clonotypes between healthy human individuals. As for the study in general: There were three CD4 naive, three CD4 memory, two CD8 naive and one CD8 memory plates per donor.

Naivety among CD8 cells was defined by CD45RO negativity and positive CCR7 selection, thereby excluding terminally differentiated effector memory CD45RA+ cells. The gene calls are TRBV19 and TRBJ1-5; D possibly corresponds to TRBD1 (6 bases). Sequencing used naive CD8+ T cells sorted from blood. The TCR sequence derives from a woman between 25 and 40 years old in good health. DNA for the CDR3: TGTGCCACCACCCTCCGGGACAACAATCAGCCCCAGCATTTT. It yields the protein CATTLRDNNQPQHF.